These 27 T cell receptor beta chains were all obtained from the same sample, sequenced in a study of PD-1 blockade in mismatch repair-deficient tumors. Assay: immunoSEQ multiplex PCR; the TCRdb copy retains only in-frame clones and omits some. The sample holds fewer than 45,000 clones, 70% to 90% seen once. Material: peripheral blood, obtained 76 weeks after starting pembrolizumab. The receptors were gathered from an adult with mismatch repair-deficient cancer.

The CDR3 loop reads CAWSPRTGAYEQYF. The CDR3 DNA reads as TGTGCCTGGAGCCCAAGGACGGGTGCCTACGAGCAGTACTTC. This chain connects TRBV30 to TRBJ2-7; no firm D call. Trimming stripped 3 bases from V and 2 bases from J, with 14 bases between. CDR1 GTSNPN and CDR2 SVGIG come from the germline V gene (reference sequence). CDR3 length equals 14 residues.

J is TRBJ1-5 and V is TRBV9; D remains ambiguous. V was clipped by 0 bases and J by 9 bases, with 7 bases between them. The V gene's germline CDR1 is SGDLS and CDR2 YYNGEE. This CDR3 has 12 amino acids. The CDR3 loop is CASSVEGGPQHF. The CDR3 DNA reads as TGTGCCAGCAGCGTAGAGGGAGGGCCCCAGCATTTT.

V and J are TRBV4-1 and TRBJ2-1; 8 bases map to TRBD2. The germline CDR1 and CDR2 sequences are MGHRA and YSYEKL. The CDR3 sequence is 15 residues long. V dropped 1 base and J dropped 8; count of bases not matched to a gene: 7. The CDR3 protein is CASSQVSGVSYEQFF. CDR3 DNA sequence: TGCGCCAGCAGCCAAGTTAGCGGGGTCAGCTATGAGCAGTTCTTC.

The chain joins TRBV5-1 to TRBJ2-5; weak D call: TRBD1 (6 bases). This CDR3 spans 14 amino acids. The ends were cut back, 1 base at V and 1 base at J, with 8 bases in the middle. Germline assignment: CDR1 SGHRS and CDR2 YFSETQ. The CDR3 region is CASSLRTAQETQYF. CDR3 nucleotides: TGCGCCAGCAGCTTGAGGACAGCCCAAGAGACCCAGTACTTC.

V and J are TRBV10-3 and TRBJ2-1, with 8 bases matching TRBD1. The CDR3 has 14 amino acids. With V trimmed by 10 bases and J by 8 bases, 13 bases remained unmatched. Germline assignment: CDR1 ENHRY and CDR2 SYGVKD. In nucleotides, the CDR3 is TGTGCCAGCGAACAGGGGGTCGGAGGCGATGAGCAGTTCTTC. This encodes CASEQGVGGDEQFF.

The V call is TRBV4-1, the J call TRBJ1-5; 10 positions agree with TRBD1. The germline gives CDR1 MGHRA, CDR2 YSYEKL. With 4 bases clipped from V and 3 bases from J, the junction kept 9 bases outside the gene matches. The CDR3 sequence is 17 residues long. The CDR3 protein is CASSRSRDRGNNQPQHF. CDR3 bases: TGCGCCAGCAGCCGCAGCCGGGACAGGGGAAACAATCAGCCCCAGCATTTT.

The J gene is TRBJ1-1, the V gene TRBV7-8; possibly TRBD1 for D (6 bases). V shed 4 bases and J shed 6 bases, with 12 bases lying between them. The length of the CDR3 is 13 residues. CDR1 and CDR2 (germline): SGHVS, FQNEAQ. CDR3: CASSWDNFAEAFF. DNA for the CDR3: TGTGCCAGCAGCTGGGACAACTTCGCTGAAGCTTTCTTT.

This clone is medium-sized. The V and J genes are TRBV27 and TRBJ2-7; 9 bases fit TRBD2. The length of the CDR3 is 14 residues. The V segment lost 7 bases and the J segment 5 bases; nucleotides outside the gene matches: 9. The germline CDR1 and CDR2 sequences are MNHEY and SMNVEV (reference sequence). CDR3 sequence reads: CASKWAGGPHEQYF. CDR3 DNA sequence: TGTGCCAGCAAATGGGCGGGAGGGCCCCACGAGCAGTACTTC.

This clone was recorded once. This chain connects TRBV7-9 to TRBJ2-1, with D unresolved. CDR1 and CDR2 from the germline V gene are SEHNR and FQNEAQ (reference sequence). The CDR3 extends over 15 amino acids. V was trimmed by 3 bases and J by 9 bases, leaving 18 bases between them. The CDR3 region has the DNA TGTGCCAGCAGCTTTTCGAAGTACGAAACGGGTGAGCAGTTCTTC. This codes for CASSFSKYETGEQFF.

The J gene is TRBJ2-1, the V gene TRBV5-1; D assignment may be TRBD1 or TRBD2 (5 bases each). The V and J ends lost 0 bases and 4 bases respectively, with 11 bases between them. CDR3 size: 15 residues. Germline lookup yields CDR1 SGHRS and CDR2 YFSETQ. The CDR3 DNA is TGCGCCAGCAGCTTGGATGGGACGGAATACAATGAGCAGTTCTTC. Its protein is CASSLDGTEYNEQFF.

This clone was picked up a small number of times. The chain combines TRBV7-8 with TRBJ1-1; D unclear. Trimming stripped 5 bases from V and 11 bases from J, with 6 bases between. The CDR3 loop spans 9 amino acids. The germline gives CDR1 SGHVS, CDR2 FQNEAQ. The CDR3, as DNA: TGTGCCAGCAGCCCGATGGCTTTCTTT. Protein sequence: CASSPMAFF.

The DNA of the CDR3 is TGCAGCGTTGATAGAAGGGACAGGGGGAGTCTAGTTGAGACCCAGTACTTC. Residues: CSVDRRDRGSLVETQYF. The rearrangement links TRBV29-1 to TRBJ2-5; TRBD1 matches at 11 bases. The CDR3 is made up of 17 amino acids. The junction had 14 bases not matched to a gene; V was cut back by 3 bases and J by 5 bases. Germline CDR1 SQVTM, CDR2 ANQGSEA.

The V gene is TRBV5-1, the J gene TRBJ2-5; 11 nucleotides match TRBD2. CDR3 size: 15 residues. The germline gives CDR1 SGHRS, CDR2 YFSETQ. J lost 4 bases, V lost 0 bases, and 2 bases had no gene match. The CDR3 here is CASSLEGTSGETQYF. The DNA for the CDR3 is TGCGCCAGCAGCTTGGAAGGGACTAGCGGAGAGACCCAGTACTTC.

The CDR3 spells CASSIGTGWNEQYF. The CDR3 DNA reads as TGTGCCAGCAGTATAGGGACAGGGTGGAACGAGCAGTACTTC. The rearrangement links TRBV6-5 to TRBJ2-7; 9 nucleotides agree with TRBD1. V lost 5 bases to trimming and J lost 5 bases; unmatched junction nucleotides: 7. The germline gives CDR1 MNHEY, CDR2 SVGAGI. The CDR3 spans 14 residues.

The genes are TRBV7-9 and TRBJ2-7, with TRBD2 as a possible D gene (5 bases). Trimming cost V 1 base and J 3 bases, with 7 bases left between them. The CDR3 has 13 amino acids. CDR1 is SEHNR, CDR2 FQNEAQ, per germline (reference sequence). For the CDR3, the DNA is TGTGCCAGCAGCTTAGGAGCGGTCTACGAGCAGTACTTC. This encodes CASSLGAVYEQYF.

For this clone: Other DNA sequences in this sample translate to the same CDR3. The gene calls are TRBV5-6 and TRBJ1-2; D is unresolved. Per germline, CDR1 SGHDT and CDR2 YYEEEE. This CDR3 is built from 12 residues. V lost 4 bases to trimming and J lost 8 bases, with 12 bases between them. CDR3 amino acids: CASSQPGIGYTF. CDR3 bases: TGTGCCAGCAGCCAACCGGGGATCGGCTACACCTTC.

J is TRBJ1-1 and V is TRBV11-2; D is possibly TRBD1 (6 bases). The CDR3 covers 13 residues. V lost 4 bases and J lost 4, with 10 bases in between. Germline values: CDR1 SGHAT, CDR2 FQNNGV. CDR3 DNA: TGTGCCAGCAGCTCAGGAGGGGGCACTGAAGCTTTCTTT. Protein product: CASSSGGGTEAFF.

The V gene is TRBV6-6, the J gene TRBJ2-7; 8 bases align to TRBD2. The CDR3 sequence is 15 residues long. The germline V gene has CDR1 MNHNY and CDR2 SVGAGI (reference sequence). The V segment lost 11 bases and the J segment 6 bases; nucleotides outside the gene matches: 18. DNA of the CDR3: TGTGCCTCATCCGGGGTAGCGGGATCTAAAGGCGAGCAGTACTTC. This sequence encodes CASSGVAGSKGEQYF.

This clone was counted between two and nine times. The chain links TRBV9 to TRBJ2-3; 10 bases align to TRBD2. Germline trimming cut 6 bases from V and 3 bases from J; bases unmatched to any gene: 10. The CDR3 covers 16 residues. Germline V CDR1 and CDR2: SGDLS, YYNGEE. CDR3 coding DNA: TGTGCCAGCACCCTCGGGCTAGCGGGAGTTACAGATACGCAGTATTTT. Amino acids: CASTLGLAGVTDTQYF.

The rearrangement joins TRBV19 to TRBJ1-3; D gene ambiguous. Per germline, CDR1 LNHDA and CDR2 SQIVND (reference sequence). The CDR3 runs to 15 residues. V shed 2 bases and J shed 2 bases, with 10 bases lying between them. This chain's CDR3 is CASSISGSTGNTIYF. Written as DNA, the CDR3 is TGTGCCAGTAGTATATCGGGAAGCACTGGAAACACCATATATTTT.

CDR3 region: CASRITLGRAGSETQYF. CDR3 DNA: TGTGCCAGCAGAATAACGCTGGGCAGGGCCGGTTCGGAGACCCAGTACTTC. This chain links TRBV7-3 with TRBJ2-5; tentative D call: TRBD1 (5 bases). Germline-derived CDR1 and CDR2 are SGHTA and FQGTGA. Between the trimmed V and J ends, which lost 6 bases and 5 bases, there was a span of 25 bases. CDR3 length: 17 amino acids.

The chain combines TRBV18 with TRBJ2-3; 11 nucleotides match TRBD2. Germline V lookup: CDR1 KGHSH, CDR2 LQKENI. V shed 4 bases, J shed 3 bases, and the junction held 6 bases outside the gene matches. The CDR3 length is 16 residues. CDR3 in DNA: TGTGCCAGCTCACACACTAGCGGGAGCCTTACAGATACGCAGTATTTT. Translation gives CASSHTSGSLTDTQYF.

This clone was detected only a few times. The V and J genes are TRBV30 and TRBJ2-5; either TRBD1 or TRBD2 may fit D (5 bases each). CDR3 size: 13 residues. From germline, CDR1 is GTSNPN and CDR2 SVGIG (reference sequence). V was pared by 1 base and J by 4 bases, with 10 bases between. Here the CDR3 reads CAWSGGGLETQYF. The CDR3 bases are TGTGCCTGGAGTGGGGGCGGGCTAGAGACCCAGTACTTC. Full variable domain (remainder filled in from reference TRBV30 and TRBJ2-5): SQTIHQWPATLVQPVGSPLSLECTVEGTSNPNLYWYRQAAGRGLQLLFYSVGIGQISSEVPQNLSASRPQDRQFILSSKKLLLSDSGFYLCAWSGGGLETQYFGPGTRLLVL.

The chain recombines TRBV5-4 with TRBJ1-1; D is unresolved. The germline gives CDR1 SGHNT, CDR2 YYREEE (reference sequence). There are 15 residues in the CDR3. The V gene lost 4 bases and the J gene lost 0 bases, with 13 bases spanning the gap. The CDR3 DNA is TGTGCCAGCAGCCCCGCTTTGGGATTGAACACTGAAGCTTTCTTT. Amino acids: CASSPALGLNTEAFF.

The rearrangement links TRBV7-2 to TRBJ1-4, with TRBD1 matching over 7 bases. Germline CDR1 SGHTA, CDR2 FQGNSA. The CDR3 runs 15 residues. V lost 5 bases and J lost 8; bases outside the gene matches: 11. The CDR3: CASSPMGQPGEKLFF. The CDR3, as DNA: TGTGCCAGCAGCCCCATGGGACAGCCGGGGGAAAAACTGTTTTTT.

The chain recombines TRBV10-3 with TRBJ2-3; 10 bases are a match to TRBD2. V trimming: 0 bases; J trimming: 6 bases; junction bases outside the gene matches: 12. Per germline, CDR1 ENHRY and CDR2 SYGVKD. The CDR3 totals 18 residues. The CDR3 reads CAISESTSAGGPWDTQYF. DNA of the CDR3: TGTGCCATCAGTGAGTCGACCTCAGCGGGAGGGCCTTGGGATACGCAGTATTTT.

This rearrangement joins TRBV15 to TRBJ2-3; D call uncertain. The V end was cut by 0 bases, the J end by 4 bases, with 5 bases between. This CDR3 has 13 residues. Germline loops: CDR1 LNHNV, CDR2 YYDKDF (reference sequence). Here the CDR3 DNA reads TGTGCCACCAGCAGAGATAAATCAGATACGCAGTATTTT. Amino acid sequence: CATSRDKSDTQYF. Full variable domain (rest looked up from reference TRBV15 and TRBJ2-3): DAMVIQNPRYQVTQFGKPVTLSCSQTLNHNVMYWYQQKSSQAPKLLFHYYDKDFNNEADTPDNFQSRRPNTSFCFLDIRSPGLGDTAMYLCATSRDKSDTQYFGPGTRLTVL.